This T cell receptor beta chain stems from a study of shared clonotypes between healthy human individuals. Trimming shortened V by 1 base and J by 2 bases, and 12 bases separated the two germline ends. The CDR3 sequence is 17 residues long. CDR1 is SEHNR, CDR2 FQNEAQ, per germline (reference sequence). Each cell subset's genomic DNA was divided evenly among several immunoSEQ plates. The data were produced by immunoSEQ multiplex PCR, yet TCRdb's version contains in-frame clones alone and is incomplete. The table shows some 1 million clones, with about 80% occurring only once. The sequenced sample was memory CD4+ T cells sorted from blood. Subset indicated: CD45RA-negative fraction. The clonotype comes from a man between 18 and 29 years old in good health. This chain joins TRBV7-9 and TRBJ1-6; D is perhaps TRBD1 (5 bases). In DNA, the CDR3 is TGTGCCAGCAGCTTAGAAACAGGATCCCCCTATAATTCACCCCTCCACTTT. Translated: CASSLETGSPYNSPLHF. The full variable domain, completed using reference TRBV7-9 and TRBJ1-6, is DTGVSQNPRHKITKRGQNVTFRCDPISEHNRLYWYRQTLGQGPEFLTYFQNEAQLEKSRLLSDRFSAERPKGSFSTLEIQRTEQGDSAMYLCASSLETGSPYNSPLHFGNGTRLTVT.